The T cell receptor (beta chain) described here comes from a study of blood T cell repertoires in COVID-19. This clone has a single count. Trimming removed 0 bases at V and 4 bases at J, with 21 bases between. This CDR3 comprises 18 residues. The germline gives CDR1 LGHNA, CDR2 YSLEER. The table came from immunoSEQ multiplex PCR; TCRdb's copy has only in-frame clones and leaves some out. The sample records 300,000 to 400,000 clones, approximately 90% being singletons. The genes are TRBV4-3 and TRBJ1-2; TRBD1 might be the D (6 bases). This receptor was taken from a woman in her late teens or twenties who had recovered from COVID-19. Input material: peripheral blood. CDR3 loop: CASSQDVLVGGGGYGYTF. CDR3 nucleotides: TGCGCCAGCAGCCAAGATGTTCTAGTCGGGGGGGGCGGCTATGGCTACACCTTC.